The 16 T cell receptor beta chains reported below all come from one sample, sequenced in a study of blood T cells in healthy people across ages. A second PCR, run for about 7 to 11 cycles, used a sample-barcoded 5' primer plus a J-beta primer mix. TCRdb passed the 5' RACE reads through MiXCR, listing each CDR3 protein once. This table holds 1.2 million to 1.5 million distinct CDR3 sequences, approximately 40% found once. The specimen sequenced was blood. These receptors were obtained from a woman aged 18-29 years in good health.

The chain is built from TRBV11-1 and TRBJ2-1; 11 nucleotides line up with TRBD2. The CDR3 contains 16 residues. Germline-derived CDR1 and CDR2 are SGHAT and FQDESV (reference sequence). The ends lost 5 bases at V and 8 bases at J; junction bases unmatched: 11. The CDR3 region is CASSLTSSGGSYEQFF. The CDR3, as DNA: TGTGCCAGCAGCCTCACCTCTAGCGGGGGGTCATATGAGCAGTTCTTC.

This clonotype turned up a few times. The chain couples TRBV5-1 to TRBJ1-2; possible D gene TRBD1, 5 bases. V lost 1 base, J lost 5 bases, and 12 bases lay in between. This CDR3 comprises 14 residues. The V gene's germline CDR1 is SGHRS and CDR2 YFSETQ. CDR3 amino acids: CASSLSRDPYGYTF. The CDR3, as DNA: TGCGCCAGCAGCTTGTCCAGGGACCCGTATGGCTACACCTTC.

The table lists this clonotype with a few counts. J is TRBJ2-1 and V is TRBV3-1; 8 bases line up with TRBD2. Germline V gene sequence: CDR1 LGHDT, CDR2 YNNKEL (reference sequence). The CDR3 loop spans 15 amino acids. The J segment lost 5 bases and the V segment lost 0 bases, leaving 3 bases of the junction unmatched. CDR3 in amino acids: CASSQDRGGHNEQFF. The CDR3 DNA reads TGTGCCAGCAGCCAAGACCGGGGGGGACACAATGAGCAGTTCTTC.

The V and J genes are TRBV2 and TRBJ2-1; 12 bases agree with TRBD2. The closer fit of TRBJ2-7 to the DNA end suggests the J call may be wrong. The CDR3 runs 16 residues. Germline V lookup: CDR1 SNHLY, CDR2 FYNNEI. In DNA form, the CDR3 reads TGTGCCAGCAGTGGAAGACTAGCGGGAGTGTTCAATGAGCAGTACTTC. The encoded protein is CASSGRLAGVFNEQYF.

This clonotype has just a few counts. The chain joins TRBV6-6 to TRBJ1-2, with D perhaps matching TRBD1 (5 bases). Germline V gene lookup returns CDR1 MNHNY and CDR2 SVGAGI (reference sequence). The V gene lost 11 bases and the J gene lost 6 bases, with 16 bases spanning the gap. The CDR3 covers 12 residues. The CDR3 nucleotides read TGTGCCGGCTGGACGGGAGGGGATGGCTACACCTTC. Protein: CAGWTGGDGYTF.

The genes are TRBV28 and TRBJ2-3; D perhaps matches TRBD2 (6 bases). Germline V gene lookup returns CDR1 MDHEN and CDR2 SYDVKM. V was shortened by 3 bases and J by 5 bases, with 6 bases between the two germline ends. This CDR3 is 12 amino acids long. This CDR3 reads CASSLREDTQYF. The CDR3 nucleotides are TGTGCCAGCAGTTTGCGGGAAGATACGCAGTATTTT.

The chain combines TRBV6-5 with TRBJ1-6; TRBD1 is a possible D gene (6 bases). Germline-derived CDR1 and CDR2 are MNHEY and SVGAGI. Trimming removed 3 bases from V and 0 bases from J, with 12 bases in between. The CDR3 runs to 17 residues. The DNA for the CDR3 is TGTGCCAGCAGTTATGACAGGACAAGCTCCTATAATTCACCCCTCCACTTT. It translates to CASSYDRTSSYNSPLHF.

This chain joins TRBV20-1 and TRBJ2-5, with 8 bases that match TRBD2. The V gene end was trimmed by 1 base and the J gene end by 11 bases; junction bases not matched to a gene: 12. CDR3 length equals 14 residues. The germline CDR1 and CDR2 sequences are DFQATT and SNEGSKA (reference sequence). DNA for the CDR3: TGCAGTGCTAGAGTGCGAGCGGGAGTAAGTGAGCAGTACTTC. Amino acid sequence: CSARVRAGVSEQYF.

J is TRBJ2-7 and V is TRBV7-6; 10 bases align to TRBD2. Trimming at V came to 4 bases and at J to 6 bases, leaving 9 bases not matched to a gene. The CDR3 sequence is 15 residues long. Germline CDR1 and CDR2: SGHVS and FNYEAQ. CDR3 amino acids: CASSYLAGEPGEQYF. Written as DNA, the CDR3 is TGTGCCAGCAGCTACCTAGCGGGAGAACCCGGCGAGCAGTACTTC.

The rearrangement links TRBV25-1 to TRBJ2-3, with D possibly being TRBD2 (5 bases). The CDR3 runs to 16 residues. The germline V and J ends were trimmed by 1 base and 0 bases, with 11 bases remaining between them. Germline V gene lookup returns CDR1 MGHDK and CDR2 SYGVNS. The DNA of the CDR3 is TGTGCCAGCAGTGAATCTCTATCGGGGAGCACAGATACGCAGTATTTT. Translated: CASSESLSGSTDTQYF.

This clonotype was seen a handful of times. An end of the junction differs from the germline gene, which may be a read error. The V and J genes are TRBV10-3 and TRBJ1-1, with TRBD1 as a possible D gene (5 bases). The CDR3 runs 16 residues. Germline V lookup: CDR1 ENHRY, CDR2 SYGVKD. This chain's CDR3 is CVISEYMGEGDTEAFF. The CDR3, as DNA: TGTGTCATCAGTGAGTATATGGGAGAAGGGGACACTGAAGCTTTCTTT.

V is TRBV29-1 and J is TRBJ1-2, with a possible D match to TRBD1 (6 bases). The CDR3 consists of 13 residues. Trimming took off 3 bases at V and 3 bases at J, with 11 bases between the two ends. In germline, CDR1 is SQVTM, CDR2 ANQGSEA. The chain's CDR3 is CSVEPGEDYGYTF. CDR3 coding DNA: TGCAGCGTTGAGCCAGGGGAGGACTATGGCTACACCTTC.

V and J are TRBV12-3 or TRBV12-4 and TRBJ2-7; 15 bases are shared with TRBD2. V lost 5 bases, J lost 9 bases, and 17 bases stayed unmatched. The CDR3 totals 18 residues. CDR3 bases: TGTGCCAGCAGTACATCCGGGACTAGCGGGGGGCCCTCCCCGGGGCAGTACTTC. Translation: CASSTSGTSGGPSPGQYF.

On this clonotype: At one end the junction does not follow the germline gene, possibly because of a read error. The rearrangement joins TRBV20-1 to TRBJ2-4, with 7 bases lining up with TRBD2. The assigned J gene may be wrong: the sequence end matches TRBJ2-5 better. CDR3 length equals 14 residues. CDR1 and CDR2 (germline): DFQATT, SNEGSKA (reference sequence). This CDR3 reads CSARGVRGQETQYF. The CDR3 DNA reads TGCAGTGCGAGAGGCGTGCGGGGGCAAGAGACCCAGTACTTC.

This clonotype has only a few counts. The chain employs TRBV28 and TRBJ1-6, with 7 bases matching TRBD1. Germline lookup yields CDR1 MDHEN and CDR2 SYDVKM. Trimming at V came to 2 bases and at J to 9 bases, leaving 10 bases not matched to a gene. The CDR3 contains 16 residues. CDR3 sequence: CASSLIGDSEFSPLHF. DNA for the CDR3: TGTGCCAGCAGTTTAATAGGGGACAGCGAATTTTCACCCCTCCACTTT.

V gene TRBV6-1 combines with J gene TRBJ2-7; 10 bases agree with TRBD1. Trimming at V came to 3 bases and at J to 10 bases, leaving 6 bases not matched to a gene. Germline lookup yields CDR1 MNHNS and CDR2 SASEGT. The CDR3 consists of 13 residues. The CDR3 loop is CASSDATGGLQYF. The CDR3 DNA reads as TGTGCCAGCAGTGATGCGACAGGGGGCCTTCAGTACTTC.